This T cell receptor beta chain appears in the sequencing data of a study of spatial heterogeneity in lung cancer. Background on the study: There were consistently more beta-chain sequences detected than alpha-chain sequences.

TCRdb used MiXCR to reprocess the 5' RACE reads, holding one entry per CDR3 protein. The profile covers 50,000 to 55,000 distinct CDR3 sequences, with roughly 7% appearing a single time and less than 3.5% taken by the ten largest. As to time point: sample taken at primary tumor resection. Tumor, nontumor lung or frozen PBMC supplied whole RNA that was sequenced unsorted. This clonotype was recorded a few times. The material was PBMCs, obtained at surgery. The TCR sequence derives from a female donor with early-stage non-small cell lung cancer.

The CDR3 DNA is TGTGCCAGCAGTTTAAGAGGAGGAGGCAATGAGCAGTTCTTC. Translated, it gives CASSLRGGGNEQFF. The chain couples TRBV27 to TRBJ2-1; D might be TRBD2 (5 bases). The V end lost 2 bases, the J end lost 6 bases, and 11 bases lay between the germline ends. CDR3 length equals 14 residues. Looked up from germline, CDR1 is MNHEY and CDR2 is SMNVEV (reference sequence).